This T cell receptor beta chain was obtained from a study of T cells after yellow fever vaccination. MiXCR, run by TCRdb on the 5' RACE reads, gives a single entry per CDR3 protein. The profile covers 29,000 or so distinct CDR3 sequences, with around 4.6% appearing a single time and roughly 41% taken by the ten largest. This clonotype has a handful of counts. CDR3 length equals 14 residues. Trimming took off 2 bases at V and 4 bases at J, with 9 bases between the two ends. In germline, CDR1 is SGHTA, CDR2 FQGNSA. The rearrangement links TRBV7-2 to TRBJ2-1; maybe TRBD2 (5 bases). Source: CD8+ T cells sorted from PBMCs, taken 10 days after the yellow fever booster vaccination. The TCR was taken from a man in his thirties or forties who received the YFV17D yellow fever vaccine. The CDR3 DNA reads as TGTGCCAGCAGCTTAATGAGCGGTTACAATGAGCAGTTCTTC. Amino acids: CASSLMSGYNEQFF.